The present entry profiles one T cell receptor (beta chain) with its context. The record originates from a study of T cell changes during pregnancy in multiple sclerosis. The protocol was immunoSEQ multiplex PCR, while the TCRdb copy is restricted to in-frame clones and leaves out a portion. The sample lists approximately 58,000 clones, about 92% seen once, with around 2.5% in the top ten. The germline V gene has CDR1 SGHTA and CDR2 FQGNSA. This CDR3 has 17 residues. The V gene end was trimmed by 1 base and the J gene end by 3 bases; junction bases not matched to a gene: 11. The chain uses TRBV7-2 and TRBJ2-5; 7 nucleotides match TRBD1. This receptor was obtained from a female donor in good health, enrolled as a control in a pregnancy study. The input for sequencing was peripheral blood, taken in the second trimester of pregnancy. The CDR3 is CASSLVRDSQNEETQYF. CDR3 nucleotides: TGTGCCAGCAGCTTAGTACGGGACAGCCAGAACGAAGAGACCCAGTACTTC.